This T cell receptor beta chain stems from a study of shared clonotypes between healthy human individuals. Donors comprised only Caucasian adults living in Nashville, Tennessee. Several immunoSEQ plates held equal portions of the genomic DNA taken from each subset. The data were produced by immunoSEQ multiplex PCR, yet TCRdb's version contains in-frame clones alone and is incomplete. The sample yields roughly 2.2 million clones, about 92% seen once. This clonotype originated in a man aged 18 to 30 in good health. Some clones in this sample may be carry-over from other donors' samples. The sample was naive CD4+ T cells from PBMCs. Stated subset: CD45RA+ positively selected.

The CDR3 region has the DNA TGCGCCAGCAGCTTGGATTTAGGGGTGGGGCAAGAGACCCAGTACTTC. Its translation is CASSLDLGVGQETQYF. The J gene is TRBJ2-5, the V gene TRBV5-1; D might be TRBD1 (5 bases). CDR3 length: 16 amino acids. Between the trimmed V and J ends, which lost 0 bases and 2 bases, there was a span of 14 bases. Germline CDR1 reads SGHRS; CDR2 reads YFSETQ.